This entry is about one T cell receptor (beta chain). Antigen specificity is unknown. These data come from a study of shared clonotypes between healthy human individuals. Running of the assay took place at deep level. Each replicate PCR on the sorted subsets used about 220 ng DNA (around 30,000 T cell genomes). Sequencing was performed with immunoSEQ multiplex PCR; in TCRdb, only in-frame clones are kept and a portion is missing. This table has about 2.4 million clones, 90% to 95% appearing once. Trimming stripped 3 bases from V and 3 bases from J, with 17 bases between. The CDR3 is 16 residues long. Germline V CDR1 and CDR2: KGHSH, LQKENI. Points from the study as a whole: Only blood underwent sampling, and tissue repertoires likely differ.

Sequences were obtained from naive CD4+ T cells from PBMCs. Subset described: CD45RA+ positively selected. This chain links TRBV18 with TRBJ1-1; D unclear. The clonotype originates from a man aged 18 to 30 in good health. Some clones in this sample may be carry-over from other donors' samples. CDR3 coding DNA: TGTGCCAGCTCACCTTATTTCGCGAGACAAGACACTGAAGCTTTCTTT. It codes for CASSPYFARQDTEAFF.